These 20 T cell receptor beta chains were sequenced from one sample in a study of blood T cell repertoires in COVID-19. Using immunoSEQ multiplex PCR, the repertoire was profiled, and TCRdb retains in-frame clones only, with some absent. The data contain 310,000 or so clones, just over 85% of them seen just once; the ten biggest clones take up over 9.5%. Sequencing was done on a sample of PBMCs or T cells enriched from blood (not recorded which). These receptors all come from a woman younger than 35 who had recovered from COVID-19.

The chain combines TRBV30 with TRBJ2-5; the match to TRBD2 covers 15 bases. This CDR3 has 18 residues. Unmatched junction bases numbered 11, after V lost 2 bases and J lost 4 bases. Germline CDR1 GTSNPN, CDR2 SVGIG (reference sequence). The CDR3 DNA is TGTGCCTGGAGTTTTCGGAAGGGACTAGCGGGAGGTGGAGAGACCCAGTACTTC. Translated, it gives CAWSFRKGLAGGGETQYF.

This sequence joins TRBV30 and TRBJ1-4; 7 bases map to TRBD1. With 2 bases clipped from V and 7 bases from J, the junction kept 7 bases outside the gene matches. The CDR3 loop spans 14 amino acids. Germline-derived CDR1 and CDR2 are GTSNPN and SVGIG (reference sequence). The CDR3 here is CAWSHDREVEKLFF. CDR3 DNA sequence: TGTGCCTGGAGTCATGACAGGGAGGTTGAAAAACTGTTTTTT.

V gene TRBV9 combines with J gene TRBJ2-5; no clear D. The CDR3 contains 14 residues. Germline V gives CDR1 SGDLS, CDR2 YYNGEE. With 2 bases removed from V and 2 bases from J, the gap between germline ends came to 10 bases. The CDR3 is CASSVDTRQETQYF. The CDR3 DNA sequence: TGTGCCAGCAGCGTTGACACCCGGCAAGAGACCCAGTACTTC.

The chain recombines TRBV2 with TRBJ1-4, with a weak D call TRBD1 (5 bases). The V gene lost 4 bases and the J gene lost 7 bases, with 13 bases spanning the gap. This CDR3 is 14 amino acids long. Per germline, CDR1 SNHLY and CDR2 FYNNEI. In DNA form, the CDR3 reads TGTGCCAGCAGTGGGGGAGGGGCCGGTGAAAAACTGTTTTTT. Translation gives CASSGGGAGEKLFF.

This sequence joins TRBV10-3 and TRBJ2-7; 9 bases match TRBD1. The CDR3 has 15 residues. V was clipped by 3 bases and J by 1 base; unmatched bases: 4. Per germline, CDR1 ENHRY and CDR2 SYGVKD. The CDR3 protein is CAISEVGTGSYEQYF. In nucleotides, the CDR3 is TGTGCCATCAGTGAAGTCGGGACAGGGTCCTACGAGCAGTACTTC.

The genes are TRBV2 and TRBJ1-5; perhaps TRBD1 as D (6 bases). Germline CDR1 and CDR2: SNHLY and FYNNEI. The CDR3 has 15 amino acids. Trimming took off 5 bases at V and 0 bases at J, with 11 bases between the two ends. CDR3 loop: CASSRYRDSNQPQHF. Here the CDR3 DNA reads TGTGCCAGCAGTCGATACAGGGATAGCAATCAGCCCCAGCATTTT.

Ten or more counts support this clone. Other DNA sequences within the sample encode an identical CDR3. The CDR3 bases are TGTGCCAGCAGTTACTCAGGGGCCATGAACACTGAAGCTTTCTTT. Translated: CASSYSGAMNTEAFF. J is TRBJ1-1 and V is TRBV6-5; maybe TRBD1 (5 bases). Trimming shortened V by 0 bases and J by 0 bases, and 8 bases separated the two germline ends. CDR1 is MNHEY, CDR2 SVGAGI, per germline. This CDR3 is 15 amino acids long.

The chain joins TRBV2 to TRBJ2-1; maybe TRBD2 (6 bases). Germline V gene lookup returns CDR1 SNHLY and CDR2 FYNNEI. The CDR3 spans 17 residues. The germline V and J ends were trimmed by 0 bases and 4 bases, with 16 bases remaining between them. CDR3 coding DNA: TGTGCCAGCAGTGAAGCGATGTGGCGGAGGGAATACAATGAGCAGTTCTTC. Protein: CASSEAMWRREYNEQFF.

The V call is TRBV7-8, the J call TRBJ1-1, with 7 positions matching TRBD1. CDR1 is SGHVS and CDR2 is FQNEAQ in the germline V gene. After removal of 5 bases from V and 3 bases from J, the junction contained 15 bases not matched to a gene. This CDR3 is 17 amino acids long. The CDR3 DNA reads TGTGCCAGCAGCCTCCTTTTGGACAGGCCAAGTTACACTGAAGCTTTCTTT. Its protein is CASSLLLDRPSYTEAFF.

This clone was counted a few times. The chain recombines TRBV6-1 with TRBJ1-1; D gene uncertain. Germline V CDR1 and CDR2: MNHNS, SASEGT. V was pared by 3 bases and J by 0 bases, with 5 bases between. This CDR3 spans 13 amino acids. This CDR3 is CASSDQVNTEAFF. CDR3 nucleotide sequence: TGTGCCAGCAGTGATCAGGTGAACACTGAAGCTTTCTTT.

The chain combines TRBV11-2 with TRBJ2-7, with 7 bases that match TRBD1. The CDR3 totals 13 residues. With V trimmed by 3 bases and J by 6 bases, 5 bases remained unmatched. The V gene's germline CDR1 is SGHAT and CDR2 FQNNGV. CDR3: CASSFVTGAEQYF. In nucleotides, the CDR3 is TGTGCCAGCAGCTTCGTTACAGGGGCCGAGCAGTACTTC.

This chain connects TRBV6-5 to TRBJ1-1, with D tentatively TRBD1 (5 bases). CDR1 MNHEY and CDR2 SVGAGI come from the germline V gene. The CDR3 has 14 residues. V lost 6 bases and J lost 4, with 15 bases in between. CDR3 region: CASSQAGRGTEAFF. The CDR3, as DNA: TGTGCCAGCAGCCAAGCAGGGCGCGGCACTGAAGCTTTCTTT.

This clone was observed once. CDR3 in amino acids: CASSPRGGAGANVLTF. The CDR3 DNA reads TGTGCCAGCTCACCACGGGGGGGCGCTGGGGCCAACGTCCTGACTTTC. The rearrangement uses TRBV18 and TRBJ2-6, with D possibly being TRBD2 (7 bases). Per the germline V gene, CDR1 is KGHSH and CDR2 is LQKENI. Trimming removed 1 base from V and 2 bases from J, with 9 bases in between. This CDR3 region has 16 residues.

This clone came up once. The chain couples TRBV19 to TRBJ2-1, with 8 bases fitting TRBD2. V shed 6 bases, J shed 9 bases, and the junction held 10 bases outside the gene matches. The V gene's germline CDR1 is LNHDA and CDR2 SQIVND (reference sequence). The length of the CDR3 is 14 residues. DNA of the CDR3: TGTGCCAGTAGGGCGGGAGGCCAGGGACCTGAGCAGTTCTTC. Translated: CASRAGGQGPEQFF.

V is TRBV20-1 and J is TRBJ2-1; a weak D match, TRBD1 (5 bases). CDR1 and CDR2 from the germline V gene are DFQATT and SNEGSKA (reference sequence). V lost 2 bases and J 10 bases, leaving 6 bases between the germline ends. This CDR3 comprises 10 residues. CDR3 loop: CSARRGEQFF. Here the CDR3 DNA reads TGCAGTGCTAGAAGGGGAGAGCAGTTCTTC.

CDR3 region: CASSQNTNTEAFF. CDR3 DNA sequence: TGTGCCAGCAGCCAAAACACGAACACTGAAGCTTTCTTT. This chain links TRBV14 with TRBJ1-1, with D uncertain. CDR1 and CDR2 (germline): SGHDN, FVKESK. The CDR3 totals 13 residues. Trimming stripped 2 bases from V and 1 base from J, with 5 bases between.

The rearrangement links TRBV3-1 (or the pseudogene TRBV3-2) to TRBJ1-1; 8 positions agree with TRBD1. CDR1 LGHDT and CDR2 YNNKEL come from the germline V gene (reference sequence). The length of the CDR3 is 16 residues. Unmatched junction bases numbered 3, after V lost 0 bases and J lost 0 bases. CDR3 in amino acids: CASSQEGTGVNTEAFF. The CDR3 DNA is TGTGCCAGCAGCCAAGAGGGGACAGGAGTGAACACTGAAGCTTTCTTT.

The V and J genes are TRBV21-1 and TRBJ1-1. TRBV21-1 represents a pseudogene. There are 15 residues in the CDR3. The CDR3 DNA sequence: TGTGCCAGCAGCAAAGAGGGGCGGGAGAACACTGAAGCTTTCTTT. Protein product: CASSKEGRENTEAFF.

The CDR3 loop is CSVTTVSYEQYF. As DNA, the CDR3 is TGCAGCGTTACGACAGTTTCCTACGAGCAGTACTTC. The chain carries TRBV29-1 and TRBJ2-7; D is possibly TRBD1 (5 bases). The germline V and J ends were trimmed by 5 bases and 1 base, with 9 bases remaining between them. This CDR3 comprises 12 residues. Looked up from germline, CDR1 is SQVTM and CDR2 is ANQGSEA.

The chain is built from TRBV5-4 and TRBJ1-2; a possible D gene is TRBD1 (5 bases). There are 12 residues in the CDR3. V dropped 6 bases and J dropped 8 bases, with 14 bases sitting between them. The germline V gene encodes CDR1 SGHNT and CDR2 YYREEE (reference sequence). The CDR3, as DNA: TGTGCCAGCACCGGGGGAGGGGACGGCTACACCTTC. Its translation: CASTGGGDGYTF.